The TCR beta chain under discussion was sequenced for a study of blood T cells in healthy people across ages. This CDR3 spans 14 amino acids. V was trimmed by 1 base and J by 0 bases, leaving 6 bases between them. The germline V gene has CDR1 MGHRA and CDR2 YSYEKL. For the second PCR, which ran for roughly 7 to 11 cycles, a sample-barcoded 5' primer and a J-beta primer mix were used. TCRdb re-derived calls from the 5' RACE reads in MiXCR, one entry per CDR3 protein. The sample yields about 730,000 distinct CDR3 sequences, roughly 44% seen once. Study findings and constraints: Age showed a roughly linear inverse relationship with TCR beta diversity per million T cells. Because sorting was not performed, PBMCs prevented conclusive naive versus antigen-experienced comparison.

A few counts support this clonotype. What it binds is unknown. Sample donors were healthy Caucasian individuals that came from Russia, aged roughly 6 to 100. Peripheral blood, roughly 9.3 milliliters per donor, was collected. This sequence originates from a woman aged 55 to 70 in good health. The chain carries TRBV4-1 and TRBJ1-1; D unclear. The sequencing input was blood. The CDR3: CASSQGQMNTEAFF. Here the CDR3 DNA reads TGCGCCAGCAGCCAAGGGCAGATGAACACTGAAGCTTTCTTT.